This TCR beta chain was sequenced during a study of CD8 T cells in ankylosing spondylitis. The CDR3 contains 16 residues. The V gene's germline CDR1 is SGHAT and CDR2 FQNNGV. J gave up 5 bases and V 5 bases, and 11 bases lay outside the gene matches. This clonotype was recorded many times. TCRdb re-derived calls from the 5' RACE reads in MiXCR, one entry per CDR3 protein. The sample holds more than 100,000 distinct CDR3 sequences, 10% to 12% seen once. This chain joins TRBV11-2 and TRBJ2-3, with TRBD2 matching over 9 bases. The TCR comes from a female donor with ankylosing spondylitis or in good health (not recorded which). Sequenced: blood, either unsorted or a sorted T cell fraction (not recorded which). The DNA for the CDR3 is TGTGCCAGCAGCCTCCGAGGGAGCGGGGGGCAAGATACGCAGTATTTT. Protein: CASSLRGSGGQDTQYF.